This T cell receptor beta chain was retrieved from a study of shared clonotypes between healthy human individuals. Study information: Aged 18 to 49, the donors were a couple of women and a few men.

Only in-frame clones appear in the TCRdb table, and some are missing; sequencing was by immunoSEQ multiplex PCR. Here the sample spans over a million clones, roughly 98.5% being singletons. The CDR3 length is 19 residues. V was pared by 3 bases and J by 5 bases, with 14 bases of the junction left unmatched. Germline lookup yields CDR1 MDHEN and CDR2 SYDVKM. Sequencing was done on a sample of naive CD4+ T cells sorted from blood. Indicated subset: CD45RA+ positively selected. The gene calls are TRBV28 and TRBJ2-3, with 13 bases aligning to TRBD2. The sequence was obtained from a man aged 25-45 years in good health. In DNA, the CDR3 is TGTGCCAGCAGTTTGGTAGGACTAGCGGGAGAAGGTGCGTTAGATACGCAGTATTTT. The encoded protein is CASSLVGLAGEGALDTQYF.